Presented here are 15 T cell receptor beta chains from one specimen sequenced in a study of regulatory T cells in long-lasting Graves disease. Both iRepertoire HTBI primers and Arm-PCR of CDR3 regions were used to build the TCR beta libraries. TCRdb fed the multiplex PCR reads into MiXCR, producing one record per CDR3 protein. Here the sample spans roughly 400,000 distinct CDR3 sequences, around 21% being singletons. Time point of the sample: persistent/refractory GD, antithyroid drugs over 5 years with positive TRAb. PBMC RNA served as the TCR library source. Sample: peripheral blood mononuclear cells (PBMCs), taken when the disease was refractory, from a patient treated with antithyroid drugs. These TCRs come from a female donor with Graves disease.

The genes are TRBV20-1 and TRBJ1-2; 7 bases fit TRBD1. The CDR3 covers 14 residues. Germline loops: CDR1 DFQATT, CDR2 SNEGSKA (reference sequence). The J segment lost 5 bases and the V segment lost 5 bases, leaving 11 bases of the junction unmatched. CDR3 in DNA: TGCAGTGCTCGCGGGACAGCCCCTGAGTATGGCTACACCTTC. It encodes CSARGTAPEYGYTF.

There are a few counts of this clonotype. This sequence joins TRBV28 and TRBJ1-5, with TRBD1 matching 8 bases. In germline, CDR1 is MDHEN, CDR2 SYDVKM. V gave up 5 bases and J gave up 6 bases; unmatched junction bases: 9. The CDR3 is 15 residues long. The CDR3 region is CASSVRTGKIQPQHF. The CDR3 nucleotides read TGTGCCAGCAGTGTAAGGACAGGGAAAATTCAGCCCCAGCATTTT.

The chain uses TRBV20-1 and TRBJ2-7, with no clear D. Germline V CDR1 and CDR2: DFQATT, SNEGSKA (reference sequence). The ends were cut back, 1 base at V and 4 bases at J, with 8 bases in the middle. The CDR3 contains 12 residues. CDR3 DNA: TGCAGTGCTAGAGTCGACTTGTACGAGCAGTACTTC. The encoded protein is CSARVDLYEQYF.

This chain uses TRBV18 with TRBJ1-2, with 7 bases identical to TRBD1. Germline values: CDR1 KGHSH, CDR2 LQKENI. With 6 bases clipped from V and 0 bases from J, the junction kept 7 bases outside the gene matches. The length of the CDR3 is 15 residues. In DNA, the CDR3 is TGTGCCAGCTCGTCGACAGGGAGAGCTAACTATGGCTACACCTTC. Its translation is CASSSTGRANYGYTF.

This chain joins TRBV5-5 and TRBJ1-2; tentatively, D is TRBD1 (5 bases). V gave up 0 bases and J gave up 0 bases, with 9 bases separating them. This CDR3 region has 15 residues. CDR1 and CDR2 from the germline V gene are SGHKS and YYEKEE (reference sequence). The CDR3 is CASSLGGGANYGYTF. The CDR3 coding sequence is TGTGCCAGCAGCTTGGGCGGGGGAGCTAACTATGGCTACACCTTC.

This clonotype was detected only once. The chain joins TRBV20-1 to TRBJ2-7, with 13 positions matching TRBD2. CDR1 DFQATT and CDR2 SNEGSKA come from the germline V gene (reference sequence). The CDR3 is 16 amino acids. V lost 5 bases to trimming and J lost 6 bases; unmatched junction nucleotides: 13. The CDR3 bases are TGCAGTGCTTCCACGACACTAGCGGGAGGGCCGGGCGAGCAGTACTTC. As protein: CSASTTLAGGPGEQYF.

The CDR3 DNA reads as TGTGCCAGCAGTTTGTCGGAGAGCGCCTATGAGCAGTTCTTC. Translated, it gives CASSLSESAYEQFF. The chain has TRBV28 and TRBJ2-5; unclear D gene. The J call may not be correct, given that the DNA end is closer to TRBJ2-1. CDR1 is MDHEN, CDR2 SYDVKM, per germline. The CDR3 length is 14 residues.

On this clonotype: A read error may explain this, as a much larger clone is one base away. V is TRBV7-2 and J is TRBJ2-7, with 9 nucleotides matching TRBD1. The CDR3 contains 15 residues. The V and J ends lost 1 base and 5 bases, in that order; junction bases with no gene match: 6. Germline V gene lookup returns CDR1 SGHTA and CDR2 FQGNSA. The CDR3 reads CASSLVEQGAHEQYF. The CDR3 DNA follows: TGTGCCAGCAGCTTAGTAGAACAGGGGGCCCACGAGCAGTACTTC.

Ten or more counts support this clonotype. The chain has TRBV6-1 and TRBJ1-1; TRBD1 matches at 10 bases. V was clipped by 6 bases and J by 3 bases; unmatched bases: 7. The germline V gene encodes CDR1 MNHNS and CDR2 SASEGT. This CDR3 has 15 amino acids. Here the CDR3 reads CASSPTGGEYTEAFF. CDR3 in DNA: TGTGCCAGCAGCCCGACAGGGGGCGAGTACACTGAAGCTTTCTTT.

This clonotype has just a few counts. The chain combines TRBV30 with TRBJ1-1, with D maybe TRBD1 (5 bases). This CDR3 comprises 14 residues. Trimming cost V 2 bases and J 0 bases, with 10 bases left between them. CDR1 is GTSNPN and CDR2 is SVGIG in the germline V gene (reference sequence). The CDR3: CAWSRGVMNTEAFF. The CDR3 DNA sequence: TGTGCCTGGAGTAGGGGAGTGATGAACACTGAAGCTTTCTTT.

This clonotype came up many times. This chain links TRBV27 with TRBJ2-4; D possibly corresponds to TRBD2 (6 bases). The length of the CDR3 is 15 residues. Trimming cost V 0 bases and J 5 bases, with 11 bases left between them. Germline V gene data show CDR1 as MNHEY and CDR2 as SMNVEV (reference sequence). In nucleotides, the CDR3 is TGTGCCAGCAGTTTATCGGCGGGAAAGGAAAACATTCAGTACTTC. Translation: CASSLSAGKENIQYF.

This chain links TRBV7-2 with TRBJ1-1; D perhaps matches TRBD1 (5 bases). Per the germline V gene, CDR1 is SGHTA and CDR2 is FQGNSA. Trimming left V 5 bases short and J 1 base short, with 17 bases between. There are 16 residues in the CDR3. The CDR3 is CASSPGGRGSNTEAFF. CDR3 nucleotide sequence: TGTGCCAGCAGCCCGGGGGGTCGGGGATCGAACACTGAAGCTTTCTTT.

This chain links TRBV5-6 with TRBJ2-4; D is unresolved. The CDR3 runs to 13 residues. Looked up from germline, CDR1 is SGHDT and CDR2 is YYEEEE. Trimming took 0 bases from V and 5 from J, leaving 6 bases between them. CDR3 sequence (DNA): TGTGCCAGCAGCTTGGGTGAGGAAAACATTCAGTACTTC. Translation: CASSLGEENIQYF.

In its sample, this clonotype was seen many times. CDR3 amino acids: CASSKQGAGVGTYEQYF. Written as DNA, the CDR3 is TGTGCCAGCAGCAAACAGGGCGCGGGCGTGGGAACCTACGAGCAGTACTTC. The chain links TRBV28 to TRBJ2-7; perhaps TRBD1 as D (6 bases). The CDR3 spans 17 residues. Per germline, CDR1 MDHEN and CDR2 SYDVKM. Trimming stripped 6 bases from V and 2 bases from J, with 23 bases between. The full variable domain, rest sourced from reference TRBV28 and TRBJ2-7, is DVKVTQSSRYLVKRTGEKVFLECVQDMDHENMFWYRQDPGLGLRLIYFSYDVKMKEKGDIPEGYSVSREKKERFSLILESASTNQTSMYLCASSKQGAGVGTYEQYFGPGTRLTVT.

The chain carries TRBV6-2 or TRBV6-3 and TRBJ2-1; 8 bases map to TRBD2. The V segment lost 11 bases and the J segment 4 bases; nucleotides outside the gene matches: 7. This CDR3 has 13 residues. Germline assignment: CDR1 MNHEY and CDR2 SVGEGT. CDR3 coding DNA: TGTGCCGCGGGGGGCGGGAGGTACAATGAGCAGTTCTTC. Protein product: CAAGGGRYNEQFF.